This TCR beta chain was documented in a study of Ad26.COV2.S vaccination and SARS-CoV-2 variants. Study information: Ad26.COV2.S shots went into the muscle once or twice, 56 days apart.

CDR3 length equals 14 residues. Per the germline V gene, CDR1 is MNHNS and CDR2 is SASEGT. Trimming stripped 3 bases from V and 3 bases from J, with 6 bases between. The table came from immunoSEQ multiplex PCR; TCRdb's copy has only in-frame clones and leaves some out. The sample lists 250,000 to 300,000 clones; about 90% were seen once. Sample treatment: 15 to 20 received Ad26.COV2.S at low or high dose, single or two shots; roughly five received placebo; per-sample allocation not given. The samples date from day 63 after the first vaccine or placebo injection. In the vaccine, an Ad26 vector expressed the SARS-CoV-2 spike of the Wuhan strain.

The TCR was taken from a person aged 18-65 years who received the Ad26.COV2.S COVID-19 vaccine or a placebo. Here the sequenced sample was peripheral blood, taken in a trial of Ad26.COV2.S vaccine versus placebo. The rearrangement joins TRBV6-1 to TRBJ1-6; no clear D gene. The DNA of the CDR3 is TGTGCCAGCAGTGACCCAGACTATAATTCACCCCTCCACTTT. Translation gives CASSDPDYNSPLHF.